The 26 T cell receptor beta chains in this list originate from one sample, sequenced in a study of blood T cell repertoires in COVID-19 (dated by TCRdb to 2020 to 2022). Library generation was performed with the immunoSEQ multiplex PCR assay. TCRdb retrieved this table from immuneACCESS and kept in-frame rearrangements only. Not all clones are present; in checked studies, unresolved V genes account for under half, and no reason is known for the remainder. The sample table shows just over 80,000 clones, and roughly 79% are seen once. 44% of the sample belongs to the ten largest clones. Specimen: peripheral blood. The receptors were sampled from a man older than 75 with acute or convalescent COVID-19.

This clone is a singleton in its sample. The chain employs TRBV2 and TRBJ2-2; D is perhaps TRBD1 (6 bases). Germline V gene sequence: CDR1 SNHLY, CDR2 FYNNEI. The CDR3 sequence is 14 residues long. The V end lost 3 bases, the J end lost 7 bases, and 12 bases lay between the germline ends. In DNA, the CDR3 is TGTGCCAGCAGTGATTTCAGGGGCAACGGGGAGCTGTTTTTT. Amino acids: CASSDFRGNGELFF.

Only one count was recorded for this clone. V is TRBV21-1 and J is TRBJ2-7; the DNA was not compared with TRBD2, the D call given in the table. TRBV21-1 is a pseudogene segment. CDR3 size: 16 residues. CDR3 residues: CASSNGLAGEFYEQYF. CDR3 DNA sequence: TGTGCCAGCAGCAATGGGCTAGCGGGAGAATTCTACGAGCAGTACTTC.

The V and J genes are TRBV5-1 and TRBJ2-2; a possible D gene is TRBD2 (5 bases). The CDR3 sequence is 14 residues long. CDR1 is SGHRS, CDR2 YFSETQ, per germline. The V end lost 3 bases, the J end lost 0 bases, and 6 bases lay between the germline ends. DNA of the CDR3: TGCGCCAGCAGCTCCGGGGCGAACACCGGGGAGCTGTTTTTT. Its protein is CASSSGANTGELFF.

The CDR3 here is CASSSGGNTEAFF. The DNA of the CDR3 is TGTGCCAGCAGCTCAGGGGGGAACACTGAAGCTTTCTTT. The J gene is TRBJ1-1, the V gene TRBV7-8; 7 bases fit TRBD1. With 4 bases clipped from V and 1 base from J, the junction kept 0 bases outside the gene matches. The CDR3 is made up of 13 amino acids. The V gene's germline CDR1 is SGHVS and CDR2 FQNEAQ. The whole variable domain, remainder taken from reference TRBV7-8 and TRBJ1-1, is GAGVSQSPRYKVAKRGQDVALRCDPISGHVSLFWYQQALGQGPEFLTYFQNEAQLDKSGLPSDRFFAERPEGSVSTLKIQRTQQEDSAVYLCASSSGGNTEAFFGQGTRLTVV.

The V gene is TRBV18, the J gene TRBJ1-5, with 7 nucleotides matching TRBD1. Losses at the gene ends were 4 bases for V and 9 bases for J; bases not matched to a gene: 9. The CDR3 consists of 14 residues. Germline loops: CDR1 KGHSH, CDR2 LQKENI. In DNA, the CDR3 is TGTGCCAGCTCACAGGGACAGTTCCTTACGCCCCAGCATTTT. Translation: CASSQGQFLTPQHF.

The V and J genes are TRBV29-1 and TRBJ1-1; D is ambiguous. The CDR3 has 12 amino acids. Germline CDR1 is SQVTM and CDR2 is ANQGSEA. Deletions cut 3 bases from V and 7 bases from J, with 12 bases between. CDR3 sequence (DNA): TGCAGCGTTGATTGGGGAGCAGGTGAAGCTTTCTTT. Its protein product is CSVDWGAGEAFF.

The chain links TRBV5-1 to TRBJ1-2; 8 bases agree with TRBD1. Germline-derived CDR1 and CDR2 are SGHRS and YFSETQ. V was clipped by 0 bases and J by 9 bases; unmatched bases: 10. CDR3 length: 15 residues. The CDR3 here is CASSLEGQDPGRYTF. The CDR3 DNA sequence: TGCGCCAGCAGCTTGGAGGGACAGGACCCGGGACGCTACACCTTC.

The rearrangement uses TRBV5-6 and TRBJ2-1; tentatively, D is TRBD1 (6 bases). Between the trimmed V and J ends, which lost 4 bases and 5 bases, there was a span of 19 bases. CDR1 is SGHDT and CDR2 is YYEEEE in the germline V gene. This CDR3 region has 16 residues. DNA for the CDR3: TGTGCCAGCAGCCCAGTGGGGGCCAGACCCAACAATGAGCAGTTCTTC. Its protein product is CASSPVGARPNNEQFF.

The CDR3 is CASSSQGGNEQFF. The DNA for the CDR3 is TGTGCCAGCAGCTCCCAGGGGGGCAATGAGCAGTTCTTC. The V gene is TRBV7-9, the J gene TRBJ2-1, with D possibly matching TRBD1 (7 bases). The germline V and J ends were trimmed by 4 bases and 6 bases, with 10 bases remaining between them. Germline V CDR1 and CDR2: SEHNR, FQNEAQ (reference sequence). CDR3 length equals 13 residues.

The chain combines TRBV5-1 with TRBJ2-5, with D perhaps TRBD2 (6 bases). This CDR3 region has 14 residues. Germline loops: CDR1 SGHRS, CDR2 YFSETQ. V lost 2 bases and J lost 1, with 9 bases in between. CDR3: CASSFGAGQETQYF. The CDR3 DNA follows: TGCGCCAGCAGCTTCGGAGCGGGCCAAGAGACCCAGTACTTC. Variable domain in full (rest from reference TRBV5-1 and TRBJ2-5): KAGVTQTPRYLIKTRGQQVTLSCSPISGHRSVSWYQQTPGQGLQFLFEYFSETQRNKGNFPGRFSGRQFSNSRSEMNVSTLELGDSALYLCASSFGAGQETQYFGPGTRLLVL.

The chain combines TRBV6-5 with TRBJ1-1, with D possibly matching TRBD1 (5 bases). Germline CDR1 reads MNHEY; CDR2 reads SVGAGI. Trimming took off 0 bases at V and 7 bases at J, with 9 bases between the two ends. The CDR3 runs 13 residues. Here the CDR3 DNA reads TGTGCCAGCAGTTACTCTAGGGGCATTGAAGCTTTCTTT. The encoded protein is CASSYSRGIEAFF.

The chain carries TRBV30 and TRBJ2-1; 13 bases are shared with TRBD2. The length of the CDR3 is 17 residues. Germline CDR1 and CDR2: GTSNPN and SVGIG (reference sequence). V dropped 2 bases and J dropped 3; count of bases not matched to a gene: 7. Here the CDR3 reads CAWSRLAGGVSYNEQFF. The DNA of the CDR3 is TGTGCCTGGAGTCGACTAGCGGGAGGTGTTAGCTACAATGAGCAGTTCTTC.

The chain has TRBV7-6 and TRBJ1-1; D call uncertain. This CDR3 is built from 15 residues. Trimming cost V 2 bases and J 0 bases, with 10 bases left between them. Germline V lookup: CDR1 SGHVS, CDR2 FNYEAQ. DNA of the CDR3: TGTGCCAGCAGCTTATCCCCATACATGAACACTGAAGCTTTCTTT. Translated: CASSLSPYMNTEAFF.

The table lists this clone with a few counts. V is TRBV6-6 and J is TRBJ2-7; tentative D call: TRBD2 (5 bases). The CDR3 is 12 amino acids. V shed 8 bases and J shed 6 bases, with 14 bases lying between them. In germline, CDR1 is MNHNY, CDR2 SVGAGI (reference sequence). The CDR3 sequence is CASRGREREQYF. CDR3 sequence (DNA): TGTGCCAGCCGGGGTAGAGAGCGCGAGCAGTACTTC.

V gene TRBV5-1 combines with J gene TRBJ2-7; 9 bases fit TRBD1. The junction had 11 bases not matched to a gene; V was cut back by 6 bases and J by 4 bases. Germline V lookup: CDR1 SGHRS, CDR2 YFSETQ. The CDR3 has 15 amino acids. The CDR3: CASTHGTGWSYEQYF. In DNA, the CDR3 is TGCGCCAGCACTCACGGGACAGGGTGGTCTTACGAGCAGTACTTC.

The chain employs TRBV3-1 (or the pseudogene TRBV3-2) and TRBJ1-1; 8 bases fit TRBD1. Germline values: CDR1 LGHDT, CDR2 YNNKEL (reference sequence). This CDR3 has 14 amino acids. With 5 bases clipped from V and 8 bases from J, the junction kept 10 bases outside the gene matches. The CDR3 is CASSADREGSEAFF. CDR3 nucleotides: TGTGCCAGCAGCGCGGACAGGGAAGGTTCGGAAGCTTTCTTT.

This chain uses TRBV5-1 with TRBJ2-2; the D gene is possibly TRBD2 (5 bases). From germline, CDR1 is SGHRS and CDR2 YFSETQ. This CDR3 region has 14 residues. Trimming pared 0 bases from V and 7 bases from J, leaving 10 bases between. The CDR3 DNA reads TGCGCCAGCAGCTTGGTTCCCGAGGGCGGGGAGCTGTTTTTT. Protein product: CASSLVPEGGELFF.

As concerns this clone: Other DNA sequences in the sample encode the same CDR3. V gene TRBV19 combines with J gene TRBJ2-7, with D hard to call. The CDR3 contains 14 residues. CDR1 and CDR2 (germline): LNHDA, SQIVND (reference sequence). V was trimmed by 2 bases and J by 0 bases, leaving 8 bases between them. In DNA, the CDR3 is TGTGCCAGTAGTATACGAGGTAGCTCCTACGAGCAGTACTTC. This encodes CASSIRGSSYEQYF. Together with reference TRBV19 and TRBJ2-7, the CDR3 gives the full variable domain: DGGITQSPKYLFRKEGQNVTLSCEQNLNHDAMYWYRQDPGQGLRLIYYSQIVNDFQKGDIAEGYSVSREKKESFPLTVTSAQKNPTAFYLCASSIRGSSYEQYFGPGTRLTVT.

The table lists this clone with a count of one. This chain links TRBV19 with TRBJ2-6, with 10 bases aligning to TRBD1. V trimming: 4 bases; J trimming: 0 bases; junction bases outside the gene matches: 15. CDR1 is LNHDA, CDR2 SQIVND, per germline (reference sequence). The CDR3 runs 21 residues. As DNA, the CDR3 is TGTGCCAGTAGTACGATCCCGGGACAGGGGCCTACTTTCTCTGGGGCCAACGTCCTGACTTTC. Protein sequence: CASSTIPGQGPTFSGANVLTF.

This chain links TRBV19 with TRBJ2-2; TRBD1 matches at 9 bases. CDR1 is LNHDA, CDR2 SQIVND, per germline (reference sequence). V lost 3 bases and J lost 6; bases outside the gene matches: 14. The CDR3 length is 18 residues. CDR3 bases: TGTGCCAGTAGTATTTTAGGGCCCGGGACAGGGTCTTCCGGGGAGCTGTTTTTT. Translation: CASSILGPGTGSSGELFF.

The gene calls are TRBV6-5 and TRBJ2-2; no clear D. The CDR3 length is 12 residues. The V gene's germline CDR1 is MNHEY and CDR2 SVGAGI. V dropped 4 bases and J dropped 6 bases, with 6 bases sitting between them. DNA for the CDR3: TGTGCCAGCAGTTTCATGTCCGGGGAGCTGTTTTTT. This encodes CASSFMSGELFF.

This clone was picked up a small number of times. The chain employs TRBV12-3 or TRBV12-4 and TRBJ1-5; D is unclear. Trimming took off 6 bases at V and 4 bases at J, with 10 bases between the two ends. This CDR3 is built from 13 residues. CDR3 nucleotides: TGTGCCAGCAGACAGCAACTGAATCAGCCCCAGCATTTT. This gives the protein CASRQQLNQPQHF.

The chain links TRBV11-2 to TRBJ2-3; perhaps TRBD2 as D (5 bases). The length of the CDR3 is 12 residues. The V gene lost 7 bases and the J gene lost 0 bases, with 5 bases spanning the gap. Germline loops: CDR1 SGHAT, CDR2 FQNNGV. CDR3 protein: CASTGSTDTQYF. CDR3 bases: TGTGCCAGCACGGGAAGCACAGATACGCAGTATTTT. The full variable domain, rest sourced from reference TRBV11-2 and TRBJ2-3, is EAGVAQSPRYKIIEKRQSVAFWCNPISGHATLYWYQQILGQGPKLLIQFQNNGVVDDSQLPKDRFSAERLKGVDSTLKIQPAKLEDSAVYLCASTGSTDTQYFGPGTRLTVL.

This rearrangement joins TRBV11-2 to TRBJ1-6; a possible D gene is TRBD1 (6 bases). This CDR3 spans 16 amino acids. The germline CDR1 and CDR2 sequences are SGHAT and FQNNGV. With 6 bases removed from V and 8 bases from J, the gap between germline ends came to 20 bases. The CDR3: CASRIYGGANHSPLHF. In DNA, the CDR3 is TGTGCCAGCAGAATCTATGGGGGGGCAAACCATTCACCCCTCCACTTT. Filled out from reference TRBV11-2 and TRBJ1-6, the complete variable domain reads EAGVAQSPRYKIIEKRQSVAFWCNPISGHATLYWYQQILGQGPKLLIQFQNNGVVDDSQLPKDRFSAERLKGVDSTLKIQPAKLEDSAVYLCASRIYGGANHSPLHFGNGTRLTVT.

The chain has TRBV5-5 and TRBJ2-5, with TRBD2 as a possible D gene (5 bases). This CDR3 has 15 residues. Looked up from germline, CDR1 is SGHKS and CDR2 is YYEKEE (reference sequence). V gave up 0 bases and J gave up 5 bases, with 14 bases separating them. CDR3 protein: CASSLASSARETQYF. The CDR3, as DNA: TGTGCCAGCAGCTTGGCGAGTAGCGCGAGGGAGACCCAGTACTTC. The full variable domain, with the rest looked up from reference TRBV5-5 and TRBJ2-5, is DAGVTQSPTHLIKTRGQQVTLRCSPISGHKSVSWYQQVLGQGPQFIFQYYEKEERGRGNFPDRFSARQFPNYSSELNVNALLLGDSALYLCASSLASSARETQYFGPGTRLLVL.

The V gene is TRBV7-3, the J gene TRBJ1-1, with a possible D match to TRBD1 (6 bases). Trimming removed 5 bases at V and 1 base at J, with 8 bases between. The CDR3 spans 13 residues. Germline-derived CDR1 and CDR2 are SGHTA and FQGTGA. CDR3 amino acids: CASSLDRNTEAFF. For the CDR3, the DNA is TGTGCCAGCAGCCTGGACAGGAACACTGAAGCTTTCTTT.